This is a list of T cell receptor beta chains from one sample in a study of blood T cell repertoires in COVID-19. Sequenced by immunoSEQ multiplex PCR; TCRdb stores in-frame clones only, minus some. The sample has about 98,000 clones; around 72% are singletons. Sequencing was done on a sample of peripheral blood. Receptors originate from a man aged 65 to 85 with acute or convalescent COVID-19. CDR3s leave out the opening cysteine and the closing phenylalanine or tryptophan.

v_gene	j_gene	CDR3aa
TRBV7-9	TRBJ2-5	ASRRGEWETQY
TRBV6-1	TRBJ1-5	ASSETYRGSNQPQH
TRBV18	TRBJ2-5	ASSPGGETQY
TRBV4-1	TRBJ1-4	ATQLYFATNEKLF
TRBV18	TRBJ1-6	ASSPETRYNSPLH
TRBV7-6	TRBJ1-3	ASSAIGNTIY
TRBV6-4	TRBJ1-2	ASSVDRGSGYT
TRBV28	TRBJ2-1	ASTQRGGSSYNEQF
TRBV27	TRBJ1-5	ASSPYPRQGVFNQPQH
TRBV2	TRBJ2-7	ASSGGLPPYEQY